These T cell receptor beta chains were read from a single sample in a study of cytomegalovirus exposure and HLA in healthy donors. Method: immunoSEQ multiplex PCR; TCRdb's copy keeps in-frame clones and lacks some. The repertoire holds 85,000 to 130,000 clones, with around 75% as singletons. Material for sequencing was PBMCs. The receptor set was obtained from a male donor in good health and CMV-seropositive. Both conserved end residues are part of each CDR3. A D gene is named only where the DNA matches it firmly. Clone size is not always given. Where it is, it says once, few, many or a class for expanded clones.

abundance	v_gene	d_gene	j_gene	CDR3aa	CDR3nt
NA	TRBV5-8	NA	TRBJ2-7	CASSFLGRGYEQYF	TGTGCCAGCAGCTTTTTGGGTAGGGGCTACGAGCAGTACTTC
NA	TRBV4-3	NA	TRBJ2-3	CASSQREAHTDTQYF	TGCGCCAGCAGCCAGAGGGAGGCTCACACAGATACGCAGTATTTT
NA	TRBV27	TRBD1	TRBJ1-3	CASSPRLGLTGGPGNTIYF	TGTGCCAGCAGTCCACGACTTGGACTTACAGGGGGCCCTGGAAACACCATATATTTT
NA	TRBV19	NA	TRBJ2-7	CASSIGLGRSYEQYF	TGTGCCAGTAGTATAGGTCTAGGCCGCTCCTACGAGCAGTACTTC
NA	TRBV2	NA	TRBJ2-3	CASRFSADTQYF	TGTGCCAGCAGATTTTCCGCAGATACGCAGTATTTT
NA	TRBV27	NA	TRBJ1-2	CASSLGGFDGYTF	TGTGCCAGCAGTTTAGGGGGGTTTGATGGCTACACCTTC
NA	TRBV15	NA	TRBJ1-2	CATSRDRVYGYTF	TGTGCCACCAGCAGAGATAGAGTTTATGGCTACACCTTC
NA	TRBV5-4	NA	TRBJ2-5	CASSLDGAVETQYF	TGTGCCAGCAGCTTGGACGGTGCTGTGGAGACCCAGTACTTC
medium-sized	TRBV6-1	NA	TRBJ1-5	CASSGDTTGQPQHF	TGTGCCAGCAGTGGTGACACCACCGGTCAGCCCCAGCATTTT
NA	TRBV6-5	NA	TRBJ2-2	CASSYSRDFGELFF	TGTGCCAGCAGTTACTCGCGGGACTTCGGGGAGCTGTTTTTT